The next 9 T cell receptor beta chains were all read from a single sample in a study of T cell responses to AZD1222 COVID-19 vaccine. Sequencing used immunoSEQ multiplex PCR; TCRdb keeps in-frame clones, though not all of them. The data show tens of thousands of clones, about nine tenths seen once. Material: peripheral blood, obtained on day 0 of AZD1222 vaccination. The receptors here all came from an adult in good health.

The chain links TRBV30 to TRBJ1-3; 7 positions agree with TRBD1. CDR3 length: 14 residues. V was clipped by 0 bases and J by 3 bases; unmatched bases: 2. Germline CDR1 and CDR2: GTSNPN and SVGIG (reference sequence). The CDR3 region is CAWSVAGGGNTIYF. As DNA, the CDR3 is TGTGCCTGGAGTGTAGCAGGGGGTGGAAACACCATATATTTT.

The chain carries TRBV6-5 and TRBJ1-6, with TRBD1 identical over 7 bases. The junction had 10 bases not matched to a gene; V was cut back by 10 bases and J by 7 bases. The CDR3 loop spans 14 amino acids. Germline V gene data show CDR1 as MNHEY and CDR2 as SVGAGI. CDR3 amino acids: CATYRQGSNSPLHF. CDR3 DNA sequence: TGTGCCACCTATAGACAGGGTAGCAATTCACCCCTCCACTTT.

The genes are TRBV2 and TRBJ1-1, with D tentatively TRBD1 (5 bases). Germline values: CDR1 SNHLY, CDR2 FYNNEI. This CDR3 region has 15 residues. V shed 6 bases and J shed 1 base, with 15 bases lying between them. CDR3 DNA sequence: TGTGCCAGCAGCCCGGGGTGGGGCGGGAACACTGAAGCTTTCTTT. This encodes CASSPGWGGNTEAFF.

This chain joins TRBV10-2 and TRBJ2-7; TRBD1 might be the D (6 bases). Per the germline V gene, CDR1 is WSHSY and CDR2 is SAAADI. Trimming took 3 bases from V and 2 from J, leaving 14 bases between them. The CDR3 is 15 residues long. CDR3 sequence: CASSDLGQSTYEQYF. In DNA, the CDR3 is TGCGCCAGCAGTGACCTAGGACAGAGCACCTACGAGCAGTACTTC.

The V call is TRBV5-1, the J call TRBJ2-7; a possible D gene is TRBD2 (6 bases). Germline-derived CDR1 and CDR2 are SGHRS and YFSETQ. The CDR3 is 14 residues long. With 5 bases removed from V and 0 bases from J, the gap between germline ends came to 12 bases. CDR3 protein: CASSRDGGSYEQYF. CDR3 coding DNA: TGCGCCAGCAGTCGGGACGGGGGCTCCTACGAGCAGTACTTC.

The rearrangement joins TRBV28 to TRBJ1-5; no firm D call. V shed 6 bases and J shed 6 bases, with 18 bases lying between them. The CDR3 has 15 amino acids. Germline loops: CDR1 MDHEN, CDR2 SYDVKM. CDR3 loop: CASSETATRAQPQHF. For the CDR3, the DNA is TGTGCCAGCAGCGAGACCGCAACGCGGGCTCAGCCCCAGCATTTT.

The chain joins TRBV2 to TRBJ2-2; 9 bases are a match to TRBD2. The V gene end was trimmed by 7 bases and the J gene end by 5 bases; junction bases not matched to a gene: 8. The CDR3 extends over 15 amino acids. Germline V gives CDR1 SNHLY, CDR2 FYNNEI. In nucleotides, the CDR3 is TGTGCCAGCAAGAGCGCTAGCGGGATTACCGGGGAGCTGTTTTTT. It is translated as CASKSASGITGELFF.

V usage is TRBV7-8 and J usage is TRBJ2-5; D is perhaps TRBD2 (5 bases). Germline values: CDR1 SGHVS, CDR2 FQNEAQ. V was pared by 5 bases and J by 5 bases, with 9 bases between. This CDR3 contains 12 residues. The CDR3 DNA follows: TGTGCCAGCAGCCAGAGGGTCGAGACCCAGTACTTC. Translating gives CASSQRVETQYF.

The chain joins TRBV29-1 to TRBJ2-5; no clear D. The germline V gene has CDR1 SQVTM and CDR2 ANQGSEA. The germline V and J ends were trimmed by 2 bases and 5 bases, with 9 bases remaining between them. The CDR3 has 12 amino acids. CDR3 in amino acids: CSVEFGVETQYF. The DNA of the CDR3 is TGCAGCGTTGAATTTGGCGTCGAGACCCAGTACTTC.